This T cell receptor (beta chain) appears in the sequencing data of a study of beta chain features in type 1 diabetes (dated by TCRdb to the late 2010s). A note on the overall study: Mean age, gender distribution, total cell number and subset yield did not differ between patients and healthy donors. The study compared TCRB repertoires of sorted circulating CD4+ T cell subsets between recently diagnosed type 1 diabetes patients and matched healthy donors. Whereas all 28 donors provided naive and central memory subsets, regulatory and stem cell-like memory subsets were isolated from just 8 patients and about 8 healthy donors. A total of approximately 110,000,000 sorted cells were examined across all samples, and a strong correlation was observed between cell number per subset and RNA yield.

The cysteine opens and the phenylalanine closes a CDR3 of 13 amino acids. Only the CDR3 portion is preserved as DNA: 39 bases, with reading frame beginning at the first base. CDR1 is given as SNHLY and CDR2 as FYNNEI, both from the germline V gene. Trimming removed 6 bases from V and 4 bases from J, leaving 12 bases between the germline ends. The paper as a whole reports these results and caveats: At VDJ recombination sites, type 1 diabetes patients had fewer insertions and more deleted nucleotides, which implies abnormalities in thymic rearrangement. Because cDNA was sequenced instead of genomic DNA, highly expressing activated cells could be over-represented, though the groups showed no difference in activation or CD3 levels. Because small numbers of individuals were included in the HLA sub-analyses, any influence of HLA type on TCRB rearrangement was left unresolved. Naive, central memory and regulatory TCRB repertoires appeared to be more alike among patients than among healthy donors. In all four CD4+ subsets, TCRB CDR3 length was moderately but significantly shorter in type 1 diabetes patients. PCR might favor shorter templates, but patient and control samples were amplified and corrected together, so any skew would affect both groups equally.

Note on this clone: Its antigen is unknown. No clone much larger than this one lies a single base away; base qualities are absent.

The High Capacity cDNA Reverse Transcription Kit was used to reverse transcribe all of the isolated RNA, meaning that expressed TCRB transcripts were what got sequenced. Deep immunoSEQ sequencing was performed on naive, central memory and regulatory T cell samples, with an average of roughly 3.6 million total reads per sample. Sorted cells were lysed in RLT buffer and RNA was extracted with DNase-treated RNeasy Micro or Mini kits, depending on cell number. To prevent cross-contamination, every cell subset was processed on its own, while patient and healthy donor samples were processed together. Using the immunoSEQ multiplex PCR, TCRB sequences were amplified from cDNA into 87-bp fragments spanning the CDR3 region. Sequencing of the amplicons was performed on the Illumina HiSeq platform. Regarding the original processing steps: Synthetic template baselines were used to correct PCR bias computationally, reads within Hamming distance 2 were collapsed together, and singletons that could not be merged were discarded. Reads were aligned to IMGT to assign V, D and J genes, CDR3 length, and insertions or deletions at six rearrangement sites. Within each subset, clonotype counts were normalized to the number of sorted cells before true diversity and Gini coefficients were calculated with the tcR R package. The overlap coefficient, calculated on TCRB nucleotide sequences, was used to measure repertoire sharing. Here the immuneACCESS table is served through TCRdb, limited to in-frame sequences with V and J called. Missing clones are a known gap in these copies; in checked studies unresolved V genes cover under half, and the rest lacks a known reason. V, J and clone size are those of that table, while D and trimming were read from the DNA. Across this sample there are 160,000 or so clones, with over 8.5% seen only once. The top ten clones comprise roughly 2% of the sample.

Each donor gave one peripheral blood draw, averaging roughly 120 mL, which was collected into heparinised tubes. Using a panel that included CD45RO, CCR7, CD25, CD127, CD95 and CD27, naive, central memory, regulatory and stem cell-like memory CD4+ T cells were sorted on a BD FACSAria II. A purity above 95% was achieved for all sorted populations. Right away, PBMCs were isolated by Lymphoprep density gradient centrifugation and were stained directly, with no culture step. So that batch effects would be minimized, each experiment stained and sorted samples in pairs, pairing one healthy donor with one patient.

The sequenced sample was central memory CD4+ T cells from blood. Rearrangement joined TRBV2 to TRBJ1-2, with TRBD1 perhaps the D gene, on 5 matching bases. This TCR was recovered from a man between 18 and 29 years old in good health. The CDR3 loop reads CASSPGQGYGYTF. The DNA is TGTGCCAGCAGCCCCGGACAAGGCTATGGCTACACCTTC.